This T cell receptor beta chain was found in a study of OX40 agonist ivuxolimab in advanced cancers. Study-level information: Of the participants, under 50% had some prior anti-PD-1, anti-PD-L1 or anti-CTLA-4 therapy, which was allowed. Study outcomes and limitations: Several nonresponders also turned out to have low normalized T-cell clonal expansion. With doses of 0.1 to 3.0 mg/kg, CD4+ and CD8+ blood T cells had undergone clonal expansion by week 6.

Note on this clone: The antigen remains undetermined.

Libraries were prepared by immunoSEQ multiplex PCR; TCRdb keeps only in-frame clonotypes and omits some of them. Altogether 43,000 or so clones are present, about 87% being singletons, with the ten largest covering 10% to 12%. The CDR3 runs 14 residues. CDR1 is SNHLY, CDR2 FYNNEI, per germline. V lost 9 bases, J lost 0 bases, and 12 bases lay in between. The input for sequencing was CD4+ or CD8+ T cells sorted from blood, taken in a trial of the OX40 agonist ivuxolimab. This chain connects TRBV2 to TRBJ2-1, with D perhaps given as TRBD1 or TRBD2 (6 bases each). The clonotype originates from an adult with an advanced solid tumor such as melanoma, head and neck, liver or kidney cancer. DNA for the CDR3: TGTGCCAGTATAGCGGACAGCTCCTACAATGAGCAGTTCTTC. The encoded protein is CASIADSSYNEQFF.